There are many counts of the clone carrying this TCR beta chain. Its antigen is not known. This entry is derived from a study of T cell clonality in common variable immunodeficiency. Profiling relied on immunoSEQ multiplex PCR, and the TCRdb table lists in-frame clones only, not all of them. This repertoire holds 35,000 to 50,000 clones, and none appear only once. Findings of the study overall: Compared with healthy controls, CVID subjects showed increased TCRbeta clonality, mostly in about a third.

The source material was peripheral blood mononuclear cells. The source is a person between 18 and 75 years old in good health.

The CDR3 reads CAISDADLANEKLFF. The CDR3 DNA, read in part, is TGTGCCATCAGTGACGCTGACTTGGCTAATGAAAAA. The chain joins TRBV10-3 to TRBJ1-4, with D unclear. The read halts 3 residues ahead of the CDR3 end, with the missing end drawn from the germline J gene. The CDR3 sequence is 15 residues long. CDR1 is ENHRY, CDR2 SYGVKD, per germline. Trimming took 3 bases from V and 3 from J, leaving 11 bases between them.